The 6 T cell receptor beta chains below all came from one sample that was sequenced in a study of blood T cell repertoires in COVID-19. Profiling relied on immunoSEQ multiplex PCR, and the TCRdb table lists in-frame clones only, not all of them. The repertoire holds roughly 240,000 clones, 75% to 90% seen once, with roughly 3% in the top ten. Sequenced sample: peripheral blood. These receptors all stem from a woman under 40 who had recovered from COVID-19.

The rearrangement joins TRBV5-1 to TRBJ2-1, with D tentatively TRBD2 (6 bases). V shed 4 bases and J shed 6 bases, with 17 bases lying between them. Germline V gene data show CDR1 as SGHRS and CDR2 as YFSETQ. The CDR3 consists of 15 residues. The CDR3 nucleotides are TGCGCCAGCAGCACCCGACTAGTGGGTTTCAATGAGCAGTTCTTC. It codes for CASSTRLVGFNEQFF.

V usage is TRBV7-8 and J usage is TRBJ2-4; TRBD2 aligns across 7 bases. The CDR3 is made up of 14 amino acids. With 5 bases clipped from V and 3 bases from J, the junction kept 4 bases outside the gene matches. The germline CDR1 and CDR2 sequences are SGHVS and FQNEAQ. The CDR3 is CASSPGRGKNIQYF. The CDR3 DNA sequence: TGTGCCAGCAGCCCAGGGAGGGGCAAAAACATTCAGTACTTC.

J is TRBJ2-7 and V is TRBV15, with 7 bases fitting TRBD1. This CDR3 comprises 16 residues. After removal of 1 base from V and 3 bases from J, the junction contained 9 bases not matched to a gene. Per germline, CDR1 LNHNV and CDR2 YYDKDF (reference sequence). This CDR3 reads CATSRALRGRVYEQYF. The CDR3 coding sequence is TGTGCCACCAGCAGAGCACTAAGGGGGCGCGTCTACGAGCAGTACTTC.

The chain joins TRBV19 to TRBJ1-2; D may be TRBD1 (6 bases). V gave up 0 bases and J gave up 4 bases, with 12 bases separating them. Germline V CDR1 and CDR2: LNHDA, SQIVND (reference sequence). The CDR3 contains 15 residues. For the CDR3, the DNA is TGTGCCAGTAGTATAGACCAGGGAGGGGGCTATGGCTACACCTTC. Encoded protein: CASSIDQGGGYGYTF.

V is TRBV2 and J is TRBJ2-7; D possibly corresponds to TRBD2 (6 bases). V was pared by 0 bases and J by 0 bases, with 12 bases between. Germline values: CDR1 SNHLY, CDR2 FYNNEI. This CDR3 comprises 16 residues. CDR3 nucleotide sequence: TGTGCCAGCAGTGAAGCTGGAGGGGCAGGCTCCTACGAGCAGTACTTC. Translation gives CASSEAGGAGSYEQYF.

The CDR3 region has the DNA TGTGCCAGCAGTACCCAAGCCTCCAGGGGGAGCTTCTATGGCTACACCTTC. It translates to CASSTQASRGSFYGYTF. The chain links TRBV7-2 to TRBJ1-2; 7 bases are shared with TRBD1. The V gene end was trimmed by 6 bases and the J gene end by 4 bases; junction bases not matched to a gene: 17. Looked up from germline, CDR1 is SGHTA and CDR2 is FQGNSA. The CDR3 consists of 17 residues.